This TCR beta chain was retrieved from a study of OX40 agonist ivuxolimab in advanced cancers. Study-level background: The study gave patients intravenous ivuxolimab at 0.01 to 10 mg/kg every 2 weeks. Findings of the study overall: It was also the case that some nonresponders had low normalized T-cell clonal expansion.

As to this clone: Its antigen is currently unknown.

Libraries were prepared by immunoSEQ multiplex PCR; TCRdb keeps only in-frame clonotypes and omits some of them. The table lists roughly 67,000 clones, roughly 82% of them singletons. V lost 5 bases to trimming and J lost 1 base, with 11 bases between them. Germline CDR1 is SGHNT and CDR2 is YYREEE (reference sequence). The CDR3 contains 14 residues. The J gene is TRBJ2-3, the V gene TRBV5-4, with D uncertain. The origin of this receptor is an adult with an advanced solid tumor such as melanoma, head and neck, liver or kidney cancer. Sequenced here: CD4+ or CD8+ T cells sorted from blood, sampled in a trial of the OX40 agonist ivuxolimab. CDR3 nucleotide sequence: TGTGCCAGCAGATCCGGGTCCGGCACAGATACGCAGTATTTT. This sequence encodes CASRSGSGTDTQYF.